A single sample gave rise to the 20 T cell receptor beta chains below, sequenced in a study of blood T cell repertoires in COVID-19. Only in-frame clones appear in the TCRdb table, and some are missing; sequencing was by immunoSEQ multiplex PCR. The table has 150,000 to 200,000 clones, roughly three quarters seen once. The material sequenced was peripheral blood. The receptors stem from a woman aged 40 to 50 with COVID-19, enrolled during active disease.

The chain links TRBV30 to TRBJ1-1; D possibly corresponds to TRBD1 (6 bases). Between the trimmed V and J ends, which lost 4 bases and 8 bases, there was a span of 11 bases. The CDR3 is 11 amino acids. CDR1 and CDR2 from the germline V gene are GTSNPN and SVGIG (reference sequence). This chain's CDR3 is CAWNRVTEAFF. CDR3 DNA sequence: TGTGCCTGGAACAGGGTTACAGAAGCTTTCTTT.

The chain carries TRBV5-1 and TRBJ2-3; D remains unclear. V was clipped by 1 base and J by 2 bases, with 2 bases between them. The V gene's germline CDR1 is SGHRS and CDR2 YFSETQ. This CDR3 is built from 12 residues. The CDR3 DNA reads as TGCGCCAGCAGCTTGCACACAGATACGCAGTATTTT. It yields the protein CASSLHTDTQYF.

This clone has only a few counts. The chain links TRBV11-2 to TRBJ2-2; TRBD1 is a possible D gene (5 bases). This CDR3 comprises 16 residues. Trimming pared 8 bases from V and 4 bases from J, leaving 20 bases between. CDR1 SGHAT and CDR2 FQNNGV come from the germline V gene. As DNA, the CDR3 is TGTGCCAGCGTCCCACAGGCGTCCACCTTCACCGGGGAGCTGTTTTTT. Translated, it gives CASVPQASTFTGELFF.

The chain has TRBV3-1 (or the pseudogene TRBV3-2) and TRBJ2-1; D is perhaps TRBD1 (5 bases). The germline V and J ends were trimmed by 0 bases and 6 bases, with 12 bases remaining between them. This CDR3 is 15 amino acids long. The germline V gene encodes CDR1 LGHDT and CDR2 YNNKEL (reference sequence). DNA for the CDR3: TGTGCCAGCAGCCAAGACAGTAGGACAACCAATGAGCAGTTCTTC. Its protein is CASSQDSRTTNEQFF.

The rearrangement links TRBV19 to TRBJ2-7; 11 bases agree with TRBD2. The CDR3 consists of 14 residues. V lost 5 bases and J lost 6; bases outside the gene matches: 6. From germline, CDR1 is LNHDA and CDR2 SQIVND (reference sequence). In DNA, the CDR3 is TGTGCCAGTAGTGGAACTAGCGGGGGTACCGAGCAGTACTTC. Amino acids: CASSGTSGGTEQYF.

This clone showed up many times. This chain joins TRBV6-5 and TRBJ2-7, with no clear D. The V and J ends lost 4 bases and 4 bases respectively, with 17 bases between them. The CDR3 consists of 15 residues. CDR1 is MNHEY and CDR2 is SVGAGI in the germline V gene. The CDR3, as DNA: TGTGCCAGCAGTTCGCCGACCTACGGAGCTTACGAGCAGTACTTC. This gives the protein CASSSPTYGAYEQYF.

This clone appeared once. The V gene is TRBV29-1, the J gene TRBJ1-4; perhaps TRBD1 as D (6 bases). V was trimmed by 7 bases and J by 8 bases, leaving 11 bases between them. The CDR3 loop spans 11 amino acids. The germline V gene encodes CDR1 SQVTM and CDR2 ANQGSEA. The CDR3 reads CSAFGQEKLFF. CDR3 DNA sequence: TGCAGCGCCTTCGGACAGGAAAAACTGTTTTTT.

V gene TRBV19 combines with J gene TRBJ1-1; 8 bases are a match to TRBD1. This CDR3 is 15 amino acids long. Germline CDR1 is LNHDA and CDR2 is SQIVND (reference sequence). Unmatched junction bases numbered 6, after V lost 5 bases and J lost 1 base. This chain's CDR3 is CASSPRTGKNTEAFF. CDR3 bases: TGTGCCAGTAGTCCCCGGACAGGGAAGAACACTGAAGCTTTCTTT.

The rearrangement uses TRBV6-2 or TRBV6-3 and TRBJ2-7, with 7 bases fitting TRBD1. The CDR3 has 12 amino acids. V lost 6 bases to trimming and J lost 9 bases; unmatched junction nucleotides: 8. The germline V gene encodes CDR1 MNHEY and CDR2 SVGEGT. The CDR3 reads CASSLTGWVQYF. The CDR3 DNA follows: TGTGCCAGCAGCCTGACAGGGTGGGTGCAGTACTTC.

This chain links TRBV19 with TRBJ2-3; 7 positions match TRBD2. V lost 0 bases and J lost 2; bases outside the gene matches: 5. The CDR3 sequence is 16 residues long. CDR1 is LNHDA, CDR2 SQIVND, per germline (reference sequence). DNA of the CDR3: TGTGCCAGTAGTATAGAATACGGGGGGAACACAGATACGCAGTATTTT. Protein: CASSIEYGGNTDTQYF.

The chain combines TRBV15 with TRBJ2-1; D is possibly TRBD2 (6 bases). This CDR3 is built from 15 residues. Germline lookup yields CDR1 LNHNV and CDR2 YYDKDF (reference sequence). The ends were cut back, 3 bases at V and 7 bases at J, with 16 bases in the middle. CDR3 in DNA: TGTGCCACCAGCAGCGATGCGGGGAGGTGGAATGAGCAGTTCTTC. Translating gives CATSSDAGRWNEQFF.

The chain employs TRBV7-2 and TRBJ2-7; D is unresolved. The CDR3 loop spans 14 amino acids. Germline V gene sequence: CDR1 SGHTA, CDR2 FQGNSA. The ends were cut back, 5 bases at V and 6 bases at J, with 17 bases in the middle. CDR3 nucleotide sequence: TGTGCCAGCAGCCCCCATGTAGCCTCGAGCGAGCAGTACTTC. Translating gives CASSPHVASSEQYF.

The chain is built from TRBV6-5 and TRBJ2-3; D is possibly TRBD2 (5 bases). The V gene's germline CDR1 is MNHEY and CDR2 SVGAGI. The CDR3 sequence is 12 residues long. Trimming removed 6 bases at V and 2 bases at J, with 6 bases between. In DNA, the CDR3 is TGTGCCAGCAGGGACTTCACAGATACGCAGTATTTT. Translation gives CASRDFTDTQYF.

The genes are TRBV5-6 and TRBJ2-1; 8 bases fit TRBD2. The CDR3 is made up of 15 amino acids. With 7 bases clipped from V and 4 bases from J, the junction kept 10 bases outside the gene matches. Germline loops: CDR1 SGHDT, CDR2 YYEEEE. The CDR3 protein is CASRSGAGVYNEQFF. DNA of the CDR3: TGTGCCAGCCGCTCGGGAGCGGGAGTATACAATGAGCAGTTCTTC.

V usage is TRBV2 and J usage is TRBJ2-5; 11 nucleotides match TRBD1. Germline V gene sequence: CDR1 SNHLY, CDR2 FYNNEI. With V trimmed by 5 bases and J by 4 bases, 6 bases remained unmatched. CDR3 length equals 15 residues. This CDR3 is CASSRMGQGGETQYF. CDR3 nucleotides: TGTGCCAGCAGTCGAATGGGACAGGGGGGAGAGACCCAGTACTTC.

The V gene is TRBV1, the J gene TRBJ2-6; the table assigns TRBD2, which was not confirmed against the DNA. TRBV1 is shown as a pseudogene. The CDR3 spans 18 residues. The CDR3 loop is CTSSQGGVWVTGANVLTF. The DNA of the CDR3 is TGCACCAGCAGCCAAGGGGGAGTGTGGGTTACCGGGGCCAACGTCCTGACTTTC.

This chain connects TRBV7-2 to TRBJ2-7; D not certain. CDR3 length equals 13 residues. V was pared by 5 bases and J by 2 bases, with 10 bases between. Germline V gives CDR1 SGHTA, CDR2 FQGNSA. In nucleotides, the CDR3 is TGTGCCAGCAGCGTTACTCAAACCTACGAGCAGTACTTC. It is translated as CASSVTQTYEQYF.

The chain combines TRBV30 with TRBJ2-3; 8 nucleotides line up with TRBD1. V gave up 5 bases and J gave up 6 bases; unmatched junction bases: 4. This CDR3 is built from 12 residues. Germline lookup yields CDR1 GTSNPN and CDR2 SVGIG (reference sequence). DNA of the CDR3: TGTGCCTGGGGGCAGGGGGCGGATACGCAGTATTTT. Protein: CAWGQGADTQYF.

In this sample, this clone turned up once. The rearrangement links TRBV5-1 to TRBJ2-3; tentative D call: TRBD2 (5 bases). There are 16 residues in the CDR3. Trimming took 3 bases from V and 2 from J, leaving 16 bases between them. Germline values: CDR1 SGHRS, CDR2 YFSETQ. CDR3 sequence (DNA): TGCGCCAGCAGCTGGACGGGCGGACTTGCCACAGATACGCAGTATTTT. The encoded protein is CASSWTGGLATDTQYF.

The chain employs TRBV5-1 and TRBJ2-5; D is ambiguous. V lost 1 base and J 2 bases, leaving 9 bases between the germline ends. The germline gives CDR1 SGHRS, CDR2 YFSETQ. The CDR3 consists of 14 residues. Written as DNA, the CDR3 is TGCGCCAGCAGCTTGCTTTCACAGCAAGAGACCCAGTACTTC. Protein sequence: CASSLLSQQETQYF. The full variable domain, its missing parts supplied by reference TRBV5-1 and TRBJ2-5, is KAGVTQTPRYLIKTRGQQVTLSCSPISGHRSVSWYQQTPGQGLQFLFEYFSETQRNKGNFPGRFSGRQFSNSRSEMNVSTLELGDSALYLCASSLLSQQETQYFGPGTRLLVL.